This T cell receptor beta chain was found in a study of shared clonotypes between healthy human individuals. This clone occurred a few times. The sample carries other DNA sequences with the same CDR3. CDR1 is MDHEN, CDR2 SYDVKM, per germline. The CDR3 totals 14 residues. Between the trimmed V and J ends, which lost 3 bases and 3 bases, there was a span of 9 bases. Profiling relied on immunoSEQ multiplex PCR, and the TCRdb table lists in-frame clones only, not all of them. The data contain more than 2,000,000 clones, over 85% of them seen just once; the ten biggest clones take up 0.39%. The gene calls are TRBV28 and TRBJ1-5; D is possibly TRBD1 (5 bases). This TCR came from a young man in good health. Some clones in this sample may be carry-over from other donors' samples. Sequencing used naive CD4+ T cells from PBMCs. The subset was: CD45RA+ positively selected. Written as DNA, the CDR3 is TGTGCCAGCAGTTTGGGGGGGACCAATCAGCCCCAGCATTTT. Translating it yields CASSLGGTNQPQHF. Looking up the rest from reference TRBV28 and TRBJ1-5 gives the full variable domain: DVKVTQSSRYLVKRTGEKVFLECVQDMDHENMFWYRQDPGLGLRLIYFSYDVKMKEKGDIPEGYSVSREKKERFSLILESASTNQTSMYLCASSLGGTNQPQHFGDGTRLSIL.